One sample yielded the 29 T cell receptor beta chains listed below, sequenced in a study of shared clonotypes between healthy human individuals (TCRdb year 2020). Library preparation was by the immunoSEQ multiplex PCR assay. The table comes from immuneACCESS by way of TCRdb, which keeps in-frame sequences with V and J called. Part of the clones is missing from these tables; in studies checked, under half for an unresolved V gene and the rest for unknown reasons. In this sample the table shows around 510,000 clones, roughly 95% of which occur a single time. 0.055% to 0.075% of the sample lies in the top ten. Source material: naive CD4+ T cells sorted from blood. Sample cell subset or site, as interpreted from the label and publication: CD45RA+ positively selected. The receptors were sampled from a woman aged 25 to 39 in good health.

The chain couples TRBV5-1 to TRBJ1-1; D uncertain. V was pared by 4 bases and J by 0 bases, with 10 bases between. The germline gives CDR1 SGHRS, CDR2 YFSETQ. This CDR3 has 14 amino acids. CDR3 region: CASSSGRMNTEAFF. DNA for the CDR3: TGCGCCAGCAGCAGTGGACGGATGAACACTGAAGCTTTCTTT.

This chain connects TRBV18 to TRBJ1-3; TRBD1 matches 9 bases. The germline V gene encodes CDR1 KGHSH and CDR2 LQKENI. J was trimmed by 4 bases and V by 3 bases; bases with no gene match: 4. This CDR3 is built from 15 residues. Here the CDR3 DNA reads TGTGCCAGCTCACCCGGGACAGGGTTCGGAAACACCATATATTTT. Translation gives CASSPGTGFGNTIYF.

V gene TRBV5-1 combines with J gene TRBJ2-3; D ambiguous. The CDR3 is 16 residues long. The V end was cut by 0 bases, the J end by 0 bases, with 11 bases between. Germline V gene lookup returns CDR1 SGHRS and CDR2 YFSETQ. CDR3 bases: TGCGCCAGCAGCTTGGCTGGCGGAACTAGCACAGATACGCAGTATTTT. It codes for CASSLAGGTSTDTQYF.

V and J are TRBV19 and TRBJ2-1; 9 bases map to TRBD1. Per the germline V gene, CDR1 is LNHDA and CDR2 is SQIVND (reference sequence). The junction had 0 bases not matched to a gene; V was cut back by 4 bases and J by 8 bases. The CDR3 is 12 residues long. The CDR3 is CASSRDRDEQFF. The CDR3 coding sequence is TGTGCCAGTAGTAGGGACAGGGATGAGCAGTTCTTC. Complete variable domain (other parts from reference TRBV19 and TRBJ2-1): DGGITQSPKYLFRKEGQNVTLSCEQNLNHDAMYWYRQDPGQGLRLIYYSQIVNDFQKGDIAEGYSVSREKKESFPLTVTSAQKNPTAFYLCASSRDRDEQFFGPGTRLTVL.

The V call is TRBV4-1, the J call TRBJ1-1; 9 nucleotides match TRBD1. Germline CDR1 is MGHRA and CDR2 is YSYEKL. V lost 8 bases to trimming and J lost 1 base; unmatched junction nucleotides: 8. CDR3 size: 15 residues. The CDR3 sequence: CASATGGASNTEAFF. The CDR3 DNA reads TGCGCCAGCGCCACAGGGGGCGCATCGAACACTGAAGCTTTCTTT.

The chain has TRBV6-1 and TRBJ1-5; a weak D match, TRBD1 (6 bases). CDR3 size: 14 residues. Germline lookup yields CDR1 MNHNS and CDR2 SASEGT. The germline V and J ends were trimmed by 10 bases and 6 bases, with 19 bases remaining between them. CDR3 sequence: CATDLGGPTQPQHF. The CDR3 coding sequence is TGTGCCACCGATTTGGGGGGGCCCACTCAGCCCCAGCATTTT.

V gene TRBV28 combines with J gene TRBJ1-5, with 9 bases fitting TRBD1. CDR1 MDHEN and CDR2 SYDVKM come from the germline V gene. The CDR3 is made up of 17 amino acids. Germline trimming cut 2 bases from V and 3 bases from J; bases unmatched to any gene: 8. The CDR3 sequence is CASSLGLRDRVNQPQHF. The CDR3 nucleotides read TGTGCCAGCAGTTTAGGGCTCAGGGACAGGGTCAATCAGCCCCAGCATTTT.

V and J are TRBV7-2 and TRBJ2-4, with a weak D call TRBD2 (6 bases). CDR1 and CDR2 from the germline V gene are SGHTA and FQGNSA. The CDR3 runs 16 residues. The V and J ends lost 5 bases and 0 bases respectively, with 14 bases between them. The CDR3, as DNA: TGTGCCAGCAGCCCAAAGGGACTTATAGCCAAAAACATTCAGTACTTC. It yields the protein CASSPKGLIAKNIQYF. Together with reference TRBV7-2 and TRBJ2-4, the CDR3 gives the full variable domain: GAGVSQSPSNKVTEKGKDVELRCDPISGHTALYWYRQSLGQGLEFLIYFQGNSAPDKSGLPSDRFSAERTGGSVSTLTIQRTQQEDSAVYLCASSPKGLIAKNIQYFGAGTRLSVL.

In its sample, this clone was seen once. This sequence joins TRBV7-9 and TRBJ2-5; 8 nucleotides agree with TRBD2. CDR3 size: 14 residues. J gave up 1 base and V 6 bases, and 4 bases lay outside the gene matches. CDR1 and CDR2 from the germline V gene are SEHNR and FQNEAQ (reference sequence). The CDR3 nucleotides are TGTGCCAGCAGGGCGGGGGGTGGCCAAGAGACCCAGTACTTC. Encoded protein: CASRAGGGQETQYF.

The V call is TRBV28, the J call TRBJ2-1; 8 nucleotides match TRBD2. The V gene end was trimmed by 2 bases and the J gene end by 1 base; junction bases not matched to a gene: 16. The CDR3 extends over 20 amino acids. In germline, CDR1 is MDHEN, CDR2 SYDVKM. CDR3 loop: CASSLIGTRLWEGSYNEQFF. The CDR3 DNA reads as TGTGCCAGCAGTTTAATAGGGACTAGACTTTGGGAAGGGTCCTACAATGAGCAGTTCTTC.

The chain carries TRBV28 and TRBJ2-7; D is uncertain. The CDR3 consists of 14 residues. V was shortened by 6 bases and J by 3 bases, with 15 bases between the two germline ends. CDR1 and CDR2 (germline): MDHEN, SYDVKM. CDR3 loop: CASSAASRSYEQYF. Here the CDR3 DNA reads TGTGCCAGCAGCGCCGCCTCCAGAAGCTACGAGCAGTACTTC.

The chain combines TRBV6-5 with TRBJ2-6, with D perhaps matching TRBD2 (6 bases). The CDR3 is 15 residues long. Germline V gene lookup returns CDR1 MNHEY and CDR2 SVGAGI. Trimming took 2 bases from V and 4 from J, leaving 9 bases between them. Here the CDR3 reads CASSYGGNGANVLTF. The CDR3, as DNA: TGTGCCAGCAGTTACGGGGGGAACGGGGCCAACGTCCTGACTTTC.

This chain connects TRBV7-9 to TRBJ2-1, with a possible D match to TRBD1 (6 bases). Trimming took 6 bases from V and 7 from J, leaving 28 bases between them. Germline assignment: CDR1 SEHNR and CDR2 FQNEAQ (reference sequence). The CDR3 covers 18 residues. The CDR3 nucleotides are TGTGCCAGCAGACGACTTCCCGATGGGTATTTCGGGACAAATGAGCAGTTCTTC. The encoded protein is CASRRLPDGYFGTNEQFF. Variable domain in full (rest from reference TRBV7-9 and TRBJ2-1): DTGVSQNPRHKITKRGQNVTFRCDPISEHNRLYWYRQTLGQGPEFLTYFQNEAQLEKSRLLSDRFSAERPKGSFSTLEIQRTEQGDSAMYLCASRRLPDGYFGTNEQFFGPGTRLTVL.

This clone was seen a single time. J is TRBJ2-5 and V is TRBV4-2, with D maybe TRBD1 (7 bases). V lost 2 bases and J 2 bases, leaving 12 bases between the germline ends. Germline V gives CDR1 LGHNA, CDR2 YNFKEQ. The CDR3 sequence is 15 residues long. CDR3 sequence: CASSQKEGAQETQYF. The CDR3 DNA reads as TGTGCCAGCAGCCAAAAGGAGGGGGCACAAGAGACCCAGTACTTC.

The sample holds one count of this clone. The rearrangement uses TRBV5-5 and TRBJ1-3, with 9 bases aligning to TRBD1. The germline V gene has CDR1 SGHKS and CDR2 YYEKEE (reference sequence). The CDR3 consists of 14 residues. V shed 4 bases and J 6 bases; nucleotides not matched to a gene: 5. The CDR3 coding sequence is TGTGCCAGCAGCGGGGGACAGGGAGAAAACACCATATATTTT. Translating it yields CASSGGQGENTIYF.

The chain carries TRBV6-7 and TRBJ2-7, with 7 bases matching TRBD1. TRBV6-7 is flagged as an ORF with uncertain function. J lost 0 bases, V lost 6 bases, and 11 bases had no gene match. The CDR3 has 16 residues. The CDR3: CASSPGTATASYEQYF. CDR3 DNA: TGTGCCAGCAGCCCCGGGACAGCCACTGCCTCCTACGAGCAGTACTTC.

V gene TRBV5-8 combines with J gene TRBJ2-1, with 11 positions matching TRBD2. The CDR3 runs 15 residues. The V gene end was trimmed by 5 bases and the J gene end by 5 bases; junction bases not matched to a gene: 6. The germline gives CDR1 SGHTS, CDR2 YDEGEE. The CDR3 DNA is TGTGCCAGCAGTTACCGACTAGCGGGGAACAATGAGCAGTTCTTC. Its translation is CASSYRLAGNNEQFF.

The chain has TRBV27 and TRBJ2-1; 11 bases align to TRBD2. From germline, CDR1 is MNHEY and CDR2 SMNVEV (reference sequence). The CDR3 consists of 16 residues. Trimming at V came to 8 bases and at J to 7 bases, leaving 13 bases not matched to a gene. CDR3 coding DNA: TGTGCCAGCTACCCTTGGGGGCTAGCGGGAGGAAATGAGCAGTTCTTC. Its protein product is CASYPWGLAGGNEQFF.

The rearrangement uses TRBV27 and TRBJ1-1; tentative D call: TRBD1 (5 bases). Looked up from germline, CDR1 is MNHEY and CDR2 is SMNVEV (reference sequence). Trimming removed 6 bases at V and 2 bases at J, with 19 bases between. CDR3 length: 16 amino acids. CDR3 coding DNA: TGTGCCAGCAGAAAGGTATGGGGGAGTGGAAACACTGAAGCTTTCTTT. It translates to CASRKVWGSGNTEAFF.

This clone was counted a single time. The chain joins TRBV28 to TRBJ1-3; D remains unclear. The CDR3 length is 14 residues. V was shortened by 6 bases and J by 4 bases, with 13 bases between the two germline ends. CDR1 and CDR2 from the germline V gene are MDHEN and SYDVKM. For the CDR3, the DNA is TGTGCCAGCAGGCCGACTGACCGCGGAAACACCATATATTTT. It codes for CASRPTDRGNTIYF.

This clone was detected only once. The chain recombines TRBV15 with TRBJ1-3; D is unresolved. This CDR3 is built from 17 residues. The germline gives CDR1 LNHNV, CDR2 YYDKDF (reference sequence). The V end lost 5 bases, the J end lost 3 bases, and 20 bases lay between the germline ends. Here the CDR3 DNA reads TGTGCCACCAGCCGCCATAGACCTTCGGAGGGTGGAAACACCATATATTTT. It yields the protein CATSRHRPSEGGNTIYF.

The V call is TRBV28, the J call TRBJ1-5, with TRBD1 identical over 7 bases. There are 15 residues in the CDR3. The germline gives CDR1 MDHEN, CDR2 SYDVKM. V dropped 7 bases and J dropped 2; count of bases not matched to a gene: 8. The CDR3: CASTPSGTGNQPQHF. As DNA, the CDR3 is TGTGCCAGCACCCCTTCGGGGACAGGCAATCAGCCCCAGCATTTT.

The rearrangement links TRBV4-1 to TRBJ2-4; no definite D call. V was shortened by 1 base and J by 8 bases, with 9 bases between the two germline ends. Germline values: CDR1 MGHRA, CDR2 YSYEKL. This CDR3 is 13 amino acids long. The CDR3 DNA sequence: TGCGCCAGCAGCCAAGTAGGGCGTGACATTCAGTACTTC. This codes for CASSQVGRDIQYF.

The J gene is TRBJ2-7, the V gene TRBV9; TRBD2 aligns across 8 bases. V lost 3 bases, J lost 5 bases, and 13 bases stayed unmatched. The CDR3 totals 16 residues. CDR1 is SGDLS, CDR2 YYNGEE, per germline. The chain's CDR3 is CASSAGGGRLLHEQYF. The CDR3 DNA follows: TGTGCCAGCAGCGCCGGCGGCGGGAGGTTGTTGCACGAGCAGTACTTC. Full variable domain (remainder filled in from reference TRBV9 and TRBJ2-7): DSGVTQTPKHLITATGQRVTLRCSPRSGDLSVYWYQQSLDQGLQFLIQYYNGEERAKGNILERFSAQQFPDLHSELNLSSLELGDSALYFCASSAGGGRLLHEQYFGPGTRLTVT.

The rearrangement links TRBV28 to TRBJ1-2; 11 bases fit TRBD1. The CDR3 is 14 amino acids. Looked up from germline, CDR1 is MDHEN and CDR2 is SYDVKM. V lost 4 bases and J lost 8; bases outside the gene matches: 6. CDR3 nucleotide sequence: TGTGCCAGCAGTTATGGACAGGGGGCTTTGGGCTACACCTTC. Encoded protein: CASSYGQGALGYTF.

This clone was observed a few times. The chain links TRBV29-1 to TRBJ1-1; no clear D gene. This CDR3 has 9 residues. In germline, CDR1 is SQVTM, CDR2 ANQGSEA. V was cut by 2 bases and J by 8 bases, with 3 bases left in between. DNA for the CDR3: TGCAGCGTTGAACGCGAAGCTTTCTTT. This encodes CSVEREAFF.

This chain connects TRBV5-1 to TRBJ1-1, with D hard to call. Trimming stripped 4 bases from V and 1 base from J, with 14 bases between. Germline-derived CDR1 and CDR2 are SGHRS and YFSETQ. The CDR3 spans 15 residues. For the CDR3, the DNA is TGCGCCAGCAGCCTCCCAGCAGGCACGAACACTGAAGCTTTCTTT. Translation gives CASSLPAGTNTEAFF.

The V call is TRBV10-1, the J call TRBJ2-5, with a possible D match to TRBD2 (5 bases). This CDR3 has 14 residues. V was cut by 4 bases and J by 10 bases, with 19 bases left in between. CDR1 is WNHNN, CDR2 SYGVQD, per germline (reference sequence). The CDR3 region has the DNA TGCGCCAGCAGTGTTGAGAGGGAAGGTGGGAACCAGTACTTC. This sequence encodes CASSVEREGGNQYF.

The chain couples TRBV18 to TRBJ1-3, with a possible D match to TRBD1 (5 bases). Trimming stripped 4 bases from V and 0 bases from J, with 10 bases between. The CDR3 has 15 residues. CDR1 is KGHSH, CDR2 LQKENI, per germline. The CDR3 sequence: CASSHGTDSGNTIYF. CDR3 nucleotides: TGTGCCAGCTCACATGGGACTGACTCTGGAAACACCATATATTTT. The full variable domain, rest sourced from reference TRBV18 and TRBJ1-3, is NAGVMQNPRHLVRRRGQEARLRCSPMKGHSHVYWYRQLPEEGLKFMVYLQKENIIDESGMPKERFSAEFPKEGPSILRIQQVVRGDSAAYFCASSHGTDSGNTIYFGEGSWLTVV.